The clone carrying this T cell receptor (beta chain) was recorded a few times. What it recognizes is unknown. There are 15 residues in the CDR3. The V gene's germline CDR1 is MDHEN and CDR2 SYDVKM. After removal of 6 bases from V and 3 bases from J, the junction contained 7 bases not matched to a gene. Use of 60 Vbeta and 13 Jbeta primers characterized the PCR. The repertoire was sequenced with immunoSEQ multiplex PCR; TCRdb's copy has only in-frame clones and lacks some. The sample includes around 150,000 clones, 60% to 80% of them seen just once. This specimen belongs to a study of cytomegalovirus exposure and HLA in healthy donors. About the study: Of more than 350 genotyped donors, about 80% clustered with self-reported Caucasian donors. General study results and limits: According to an earlier analysis, most TCR beta V segments yielded productive rearrangements about 87% or about 30% of the time.

The specimen sequenced was PBMCs. This TCR came from a male donor in good health and CMV-seronegative. The rearrangement links TRBV28 to TRBJ1-5, with 8 positions matching TRBD1. CDR3 nucleotides: TGTGCCAGCAGCCCGACAGGGGCTTTCAATCAGCCCCAGCATTTT. This gives the protein CASSPTGAFNQPQHF.